These T cell receptor beta chains were read from a single sample in a study of type 1 regulatory T cells. These receptors lack a known antigen. TCRdb itself ran the reads through MiXCR, one entry per CDR3 protein. The table lists more than 60,000 distinct CDR3 sequences, 62% of them singletons, with less than 2% in the top ten. Source material: cultured non-Tr1 T cells, either the whole culture or a sorted T cell fraction (not recorded which). These receptors were obtained from a human donor in good health. Each CDR3 is given with its conserved first and last residue. The D gene is left open where the match is weak. Clone size, where shown, is once, few, many, or a class for clones that have expanded.

>TRBV9|once|13|-|TRBJ1-1
CASSVKVNTEAFF
TGTGCCAGCAGCGTAAAAGTGAACACTGAAGCTTTCTTT
>TRBV6-6|-|14|TRBD1|TRBJ2-7
CASYGQGTSDEQYF
TGTGCCAGCTACGGACAGGGAACTTCTGACGAGCAGTACTTC
>TRBV5-1|few|15|TRBD2|TRBJ2-1
CASTDRLAGANEQFF
TGCGCCAGCACAGACAGGCTAGCGGGAGCCAATGAGCAGTTCTTC
>TRBV5-1|few|11|-|TRBJ1-1
CASSLAGEAFF
TGCGCCAGCAGCTTGGCAGGGGAAGCTTTCTTT
>TRBV3-1|-|11|-|TRBJ1-2
CASSQNSGYTF
TGTGCCAGCAGCCAGAATAGTGGCTACACCTTC
>TRBV29-1|few|15|-|TRBJ2-2
CSVVTGTGGTGELFF
TGCAGCGTTGTGACAGGGACCGGGGGCACCGGGGAGCTGTTTTTT
>TRBV5-5|-|14|-|TRBJ1-5
CASSLGRGLEPQHF
TGTGCCAGCAGCTTGGGGCGGGGTTTGGAGCCCCAGCATTTT
>TRBV5-1|-|14|-|TRBJ1-1
CASSLEPVNTEAFF
TGCGCCAGCAGCTTGGAACCGGTGAACACTGAAGCTTTCTTT
>TRBV3-1|-|21|-|TRBJ2-1
CASSQDFSRALVSSSYNEQFF
TGTGCCAGCAGCCAAGATTTTTCGAGAGCATTGGTTTCTTCCTCCTACAATGAGCAGTTCTTC
>TRBV4-1|-|14|-|TRBJ2-3
CASSQGTASDTQYF
TGCGCCAGCAGCCAAGGAACGGCGTCGGATACGCAGTATTTT
>TRBV9|-|18|TRBD1|TRBJ2-5
CASSVGPSAGQGGETQYF
TGTGCCAGCAGCGTAGGCCCCAGCGCAGGACAGGGTGGTGAGACCCAGTACTTC
>TRBV29-1|-|14|TRBD1|TRBJ1-2
CSVVRDSSPYGYTF
TGCAGCGTTGTGCGGGACAGTTCACCCTATGGCTACACCTTC
>TRBV15|-|17|TRBD2|TRBJ2-3
CATSRENQGLAVDTQYF
TGTGCCACCAGCAGAGAAAACCAAGGACTAGCTGTAGATACGCAGTATTTT
>TRBV11-2|-|14|-|TRBJ1-2
CASSFQDINYGYTF
TGTGCCAGCAGCTTTCAGGATATTAACTATGGCTACACCTTC
>TRBV12-5|-|17|-|TRBJ2-7
CASGLASAGLRLGEQYF
TGTGCTAGTGGTTTGGCGTCCGCGGGACTTCGTCTGGGGGAGCAGTACTTC
>TRBV19|once|15|TRBD2|TRBJ2-1
CASSLTGGPPDEQFF
TGTGCCAGTAGTTTAACGGGAGGGCCCCCCGATGAGCAGTTCTTC
>TRBV12-3/TRBV12-4|-|13|-|TRBJ1-1
CASSLNLNTEAFF
TGTGCCAGCAGTCTCAATTTGAACACTGAAGCTTTCTTT
>TRBV12-3/TRBV12-4|few|15|TRBD1|TRBJ2-7
CASKTGGLDAYEQYF
TGTGCCAGCAAAACAGGGGGCCTCGATGCTTACGAGCAGTACTTC
>TRBV19|-|15|-|TRBJ2-7
CTSSIGGPGTDEQYF
TGTACCAGTAGTATTGGAGGTCCAGGGACGGACGAGCAGTACTTC
>TRBV4-1|many|15|TRBD2|TRBJ2-3
CASSQPTSGSYTQYF
TGCGCCAGCAGCCAACCCACTAGCGGGAGCTATACGCAGTATTTT
>TRBV20-1|-|13|-|TRBJ2-5
CSGAGARKETQYF
TGCAGTGGGGCGGGGGCACGGAAAGAGACCCAGTACTTC
>TRBV12-3/TRBV12-4|-|14|-|TRBJ1-5
CASSLRGSNQPQHF
TGTGCCAGCAGTTTAAGGGGTAGCAATCAGCCCCAGCATTTT
>TRBV7-3|-|14|-|TRBJ2-5
CASSLTGGQETQYF
TGTGCCAGCAGCTTAACAGGGGGGCAGGAGACCCAGTACTTC
>TRBV20-1|-|14|TRBD2|TRBJ2-7
CSAMTSGRVYEQYF
TGCAGTGCAATGACTAGCGGCCGGGTTTACGAGCAGTACTTC
>TRBV29-1|few|13|-|TRBJ2-5
CSFESRGLGAQYF
TGCAGCTTTGAGAGCCGGGGCCTAGGTGCCCAGTACTTC
>TRBV30|-|13|-|TRBJ1-1
CAWSNFRNTEAFF
TGTGCCTGGAGTAATTTTCGGAACACTGAAGCTTTCTTT
>TRBV12-3/TRBV12-4|-|12|-|TRBJ1-1
CASGAVNTEAFF
TGTGCCAGCGGGGCGGTAAACACTGAAGCTTTCTTT
>TRBV7-2|medium-sized|15|-|TRBJ2-7
CASSYTGLGPYEQYF
TGTGCCAGCAGCTACACAGGGTTAGGTCCCTACGAGCAGTACTTC
>TRBV6-1|-|15|TRBD2|TRBJ2-2
CASCEVAGGTGELFF
TGTGCCAGCTGCGAAGTGGCGGGAGGTACCGGGGAGCTGTTTTTT
>TRBV5-1|-|14|-|TRBJ2-4
CASSLELTKNIQYF
TGCGCCAGCAGCTTGGAACTGACAAAAAACATTCAGTACTTC
>TRBV27|-|15|TRBD2|TRBJ2-3
CASTTSGDPTDTQYF
TGTGCCAGCACGACTAGCGGAGATCCCACAGATACGCAGTATTTT
>TRBV7-2|once|16|-|TRBJ2-5
CASSLAGHNIQETQYF
TGTGCCAGCAGCTTAGCCGGACACAACATACAAGAGACCCAGTACTTC
>TRBV7-3|-|15|-|TRBJ2-3
CASSDLALGTDTQYF
TGTGCCAGCAGCGACCTAGCGCTGGGGACAGATACGCAGTATTTT
>TRBV18|-|16|TRBD2|TRBJ2-3
CASSPLSGGTADTQYF
TGTGCCAGCTCACCACTCTCGGGAGGAACCGCAGATACGCAGTATTTT
>TRBV29-1|-|14|TRBD2|TRBJ2-7
CSVGVGRGSYEQYF
TGCAGCGTTGGAGTCGGGAGGGGGTCCTACGAGCAGTACTTC
>TRBV2|-|16|-|TRBJ1-5
CASSEVGGRGGQPQHF
TGTGCCAGCAGTGAAGTTGGGGGGCGGGGAGGACAGCCCCAGCATTTT
>TRBV5-6|-|16|TRBD2|TRBJ2-7
CASSSTGTSRTYEQYF
TGTGCCAGCAGCTCTACTGGGACTAGCAGGACCTACGAGCAGTACTTC
>TRBV4-3|once|16|-|TRBJ1-1
CASSQDVVGTDTEAFF
TGCGCCAGCAGCCAAGATGTCGTCGGGACGGACACTGAAGCTTTCTTT
>TRBV7-9|-|16|-|TRBJ2-1
CASSNRRESSYNEQFF
TGTGCCAGCAGTAATCGGAGGGAGAGCTCCTACAATGAGCAGTTCTTC
>TRBV29-1|-|14|-|TRBJ2-7
CSVGVGTATYEQYF
TGCAGCGTCGGGGTAGGAACTGCTACCTACGAGCAGTACTTC
>TRBV10-3|-|12|-|TRBJ1-1
CAISLGGTEAFF
TGTGCCATCAGCCTGGGGGGCACTGAAGCTTTCTTT
>TRBV24-1|few|14|-|TRBJ1-3
CATSEQGRLNTIYF
TGTGCCACCAGTGAACAAGGACGGTTAAACACCATATATTTT
>TRBV3-1|-|13|-|TRBJ2-1
CASSLASTNEQFF
TGTGCCAGCAGTCTGGCGTCGACCAATGAGCAGTTCTTC
>TRBV5-1|-|13|TRBD2|TRBJ2-1
CASSPGGGNEQFF
TGCGCCAGCAGCCCCGGCGGGGGAAATGAGCAGTTCTTC
>TRBV12-3/TRBV12-4|-|15|TRBD1|TRBJ1-4
CASSLGQGRNEKLFF
TGTGCCAGCAGTTTGGGACAGGGGCGGAATGAAAAACTGTTTTTT
>TRBV30|-|12|-|TRBJ2-7
CAWRRTFSEQYF
TGTGCCTGGAGAAGGACTTTCTCCGAGCAGTACTTC